The 19 T cell receptor beta chains given below trace back to one sample, sequenced in a study of blood T cell repertoires in COVID-19. This table comes from immunoSEQ multiplex PCR, and its TCRdb copy is limited to in-frame clones, with some not included. The sample lists about 120,000 clones, around 87% occurring once. The source material was peripheral blood. These receptors were obtained from a man in his 70s with active or convalescent COVID-19.

To note about this clone: A junction end diverges from the germline sequence, so it may reflect a read error. This chain connects TRBV7-7 to TRBJ2-3; 10 bases line up with TRBD2. Germline V gene lookup returns CDR1 SSHAT and CDR2 FNYEAQ (reference sequence). This CDR3 has 15 residues. Written as DNA, the CDR3 is TGTGCTAGCAGCTTAGGACTAGCGGTGGGAGATACGCAGTATTTT. This gives the protein CASSLGLAVGDTQYF.

This clone was found a few times. In the same sample, other DNA sequences code for this CDR3. V gene TRBV19 combines with J gene TRBJ1-1; D is uncertain. V shed 4 bases and J shed 0 bases, with 6 bases lying between them. The germline V gene encodes CDR1 LNHDA and CDR2 SQIVND (reference sequence). The CDR3 spans 13 residues. The CDR3 DNA reads as TGTGCCAGTAGTACTCAGGTGAACACTGAAGCTTTCTTT. Translated, it gives CASSTQVNTEAFF.

The V gene is TRBV18, the J gene TRBJ1-3, with a tentative D call TRBD1 (5 bases). Germline V gives CDR1 KGHSH, CDR2 LQKENI. The CDR3 sequence is 15 residues long. V gave up 2 bases and J gave up 2 bases, with 10 bases separating them. Written as DNA, the CDR3 is TGTGCCAGCTCACCAAGTAGGGGAACTGGAAACACCATATATTTT. It is translated as CASSPSRGTGNTIYF.

V usage is TRBV7-2 and J usage is TRBJ2-1, with TRBD2 identical over 12 bases. With V trimmed by 3 bases and J by 9 bases, 12 bases remained unmatched. Germline lookup yields CDR1 SGHTA and CDR2 FQGNSA. This CDR3 region has 17 residues. This CDR3 reads CASSFRTSGTPWGEQFF. CDR3 nucleotide sequence: TGTGCCAGCAGCTTCCGGACTAGCGGGACTCCGTGGGGTGAGCAGTTCTTC. The entire variable domain, with the rest obtained from reference TRBV7-2 and TRBJ2-1, is as follows: GAGVSQSPSNKVTEKGKDVELRCDPISGHTALYWYRQSLGQGLEFLIYFQGNSAPDKSGLPSDRFSAERTGGSVSTLTIQRTQQEDSAVYLCASSFRTSGTPWGEQFFGPGTRLTVL.

This sequence joins TRBV6-1 and TRBJ2-3, with a tentative D call TRBD1 (5 bases). The CDR3 totals 14 residues. Deletions cut 0 bases from V and 3 bases from J, with 7 bases between. Germline CDR1 MNHNS, CDR2 SASEGT. In DNA, the CDR3 is TGTGCCAGCAGTGAAGCAAGACAGACAGATACGCAGTATTTT. This translates into CASSEARQTDTQYF.

A word on this clone: At one of its ends the junction is not consistent with the germline gene, which may arise from a read error. V gene TRBV7-7 combines with J gene TRBJ1-3, with a weak D call TRBD1 (5 bases). Germline lookup yields CDR1 SSHAT and CDR2 FNYEAQ (reference sequence). This CDR3 is 15 amino acids long. CDR3 bases: TGTGCTAGCAGCTTAGCCGCGGGGGAAGGAAACACCATATATTTT. Encoded protein: CASSLAAGEGNTIYF.

This clone was seen only a few times. The CDR3: CASSFSSFRGHTEAFF. The CDR3 DNA sequence: TGTGCCAGCAGTTTTTCATCGTTCAGGGGTCACACTGAAGCTTTCTTT. The chain carries TRBV6-5 and TRBJ1-1; maybe TRBD1 (6 bases). This CDR3 spans 16 amino acids. The ends were cut back, 4 bases at V and 3 bases at J, with 18 bases in the middle. CDR1 and CDR2 from the germline V gene are MNHEY and SVGAGI.

The chain has TRBV27 and TRBJ2-7; D is unresolved. This CDR3 contains 13 residues. Trimming pared 6 bases from V and 2 bases from J, leaving 11 bases between. CDR1 MNHEY and CDR2 SMNVEV come from the germline V gene (reference sequence). The CDR3: CASRSQNTYEQYF. As DNA, the CDR3 is TGTGCCAGCAGGTCCCAAAACACCTACGAGCAGTACTTC.

The rearrangement uses TRBV6-5 and TRBJ2-1; 8 positions agree with TRBD2. The V and J ends lost 6 bases and 3 bases, in that order; junction bases with no gene match: 4. The CDR3 spans 14 residues. Germline assignment: CDR1 MNHEY and CDR2 SVGAGI. The DNA of the CDR3 is TGTGCCAGCAGCGGGGGGGGAGTCTACAATGAGCAGTTCTTC. Translation: CASSGGGVYNEQFF.

V is TRBV5-6 and J is TRBJ2-3, with 7 bases aligning to TRBD1. The germline gives CDR1 SGHDT, CDR2 YYEEEE. Germline trimming cut 0 bases from V and 7 bases from J; bases unmatched to any gene: 11. The CDR3 covers 16 residues. CDR3 sequence reads: CASSLGWDSQRYTQYF. CDR3 bases: TGTGCCAGCAGCTTGGGGTGGGACAGTCAGCGGTATACGCAGTATTTT.

In its sample, this clone was seen a few times. The CDR3 sequence is CASSSDISGNTIYF. CDR3 sequence (DNA): TGTGCCAGCAGCTCCGACATCTCTGGAAACACCATATATTTT. The rearrangement links TRBV7-9 to TRBJ1-3; D gene ambiguous. CDR1 is SEHNR and CDR2 is FQNEAQ in the germline V gene (reference sequence). V shed 4 bases and J shed 0 bases, with 7 bases lying between them. The CDR3 runs to 14 residues. Supplemented by reference TRBV7-9 and TRBJ1-3, the full variable domain reads DTGVSQNPRHKITKRGQNVTFRCDPISEHNRLYWYRQTLGQGPEFLTYFQNEAQLEKSRLLSDRFSAERPKGSFSTLEIQRTEQGDSAMYLCASSSDISGNTIYFGEGSWLTVV.

V usage is TRBV21-1 and J usage is TRBJ1-5; the table's D gene call, TRBD1, was not cross checked with the DNA. TRBV21-1 is an annotated pseudogene. The CDR3 contains 15 residues. The DNA of the CDR3 is TGTGCCAGCAGCCCGCGACAGGGGAGCAATCAGCCCCAGCATTTT. Amino acids: CASSPRQGSNQPQHF.

As regards this clone: Different DNA sequences within this sample yield the same CDR3. The chain carries TRBV27 and TRBJ2-4, with 10 bases fitting TRBD2. The length of the CDR3 is 14 residues. Germline V gene data show CDR1 as MNHEY and CDR2 as SMNVEV (reference sequence). The V and J ends lost 7 bases and 3 bases, in that order; junction bases with no gene match: 3. The DNA of the CDR3 is TGTGCCAGCACCGAGCGGGAGGGCAAAAACATTCAGTACTTC. As protein: CASTEREGKNIQYF.

This chain links TRBV6-6 with TRBJ2-7; D not resolved. This CDR3 is built from 13 residues. The germline V and J ends were trimmed by 2 bases and 2 bases, with 7 bases remaining between them. Germline V CDR1 and CDR2: MNHNY, SVGAGI (reference sequence). The CDR3 bases are TGTGCCAGCAGTTACCCACAGACCTACGAGCAGTACTTC. Translated: CASSYPQTYEQYF.

The chain is built from TRBV29-1 and TRBJ1-1, with D tentatively TRBD1 (6 bases). CDR1 is SQVTM and CDR2 is ANQGSEA in the germline V gene. The CDR3 extends over 15 amino acids. V was clipped by 7 bases and J by 4 bases, with 22 bases between them. The CDR3 spells CSGTGSTLVGTEAFF. Written as DNA, the CDR3 is TGCAGCGGCACAGGGTCAACGCTGGTTGGCACTGAAGCTTTCTTT.

This chain joins TRBV18 and TRBJ2-1, with TRBD1 matching 7 bases. Losses at the gene ends were 6 bases for V and 4 bases for J; bases not matched to a gene: 9. This CDR3 comprises 15 residues. Germline lookup yields CDR1 KGHSH and CDR2 LQKENI. Written as DNA, the CDR3 is TGTGCCAGCTCTTACGGACAGGCTTGGTACAATGAGCAGTTCTTC. Translation: CASSYGQAWYNEQFF.

This chain links TRBV18 with TRBJ2-5, with D unresolved. CDR3 length: 12 residues. V was pared by 1 base and J by 6 bases, with 6 bases between. The germline CDR1 and CDR2 sequences are KGHSH and LQKENI. CDR3 loop: CASSPRAKTQYF. As DNA, the CDR3 is TGTGCCAGCTCACCACGGGCGAAGACCCAGTACTTC.

This sequence joins TRBV19 and TRBJ2-3, with TRBD2 matching over 7 bases. The V gene end was trimmed by 5 bases and the J gene end by 0 bases; junction bases not matched to a gene: 5. The CDR3 is made up of 15 amino acids. Germline CDR1 and CDR2: LNHDA and SQIVND (reference sequence). CDR3 sequence: CASSYRDYSTDTQYF. The CDR3, as DNA: TGTGCCAGTAGTTACCGGGACTATAGCACAGATACGCAGTATTTT.

V is TRBV27 and J is TRBJ2-1; 10 bases align to TRBD1. With V trimmed by 6 bases and J by 3 bases, 8 bases remained unmatched. Per the germline V gene, CDR1 is MNHEY and CDR2 is SMNVEV (reference sequence). This CDR3 is 16 amino acids long. CDR3 nucleotide sequence: TGTGCCAGCAGGGAGCCGGGACAGGGGCACTACAATGAGCAGTTCTTC. This sequence encodes CASREPGQGHYNEQFF.